These 15 T cell receptor beta chains originate from one sample sequenced in a study of blood T cell repertoires in COVID-19. Sequencing was performed with immunoSEQ multiplex PCR; in TCRdb, only in-frame clones are kept and a portion is missing. The repertoire holds more than 300,000 clones, with 70% to 90% as singletons. The material sequenced was peripheral blood. The source is a woman aged 30 to 39 with COVID-19, enrolled during active disease.

The chain uses TRBV7-2 and TRBJ1-1; D remains ambiguous. The ends were cut back, 3 bases at V and 0 bases at J, with 17 bases in the middle. Germline lookup yields CDR1 SGHTA and CDR2 FQGNSA. The CDR3 totals 17 residues. The CDR3 coding sequence is TGTGCCAGCAGCTTGCGGACTGCCGAACCATTGAACACTGAAGCTTTCTTT. Protein sequence: CASSLRTAEPLNTEAFF.

In its sample, this clone was seen a few times. The V gene is TRBV7-5, the J gene TRBJ1-5; whether TRBD1, the table's D call, matches the DNA was not checked. TRBV7-5 is a pseudogene segment. CDR3 size: 16 residues. For the CDR3, the DNA is TGTGCCAGAAGCTCAGGGACAGGTTTTGGAAATCAGCCCCAGCATTTT. This sequence encodes CARSSGTGFGNQPQHF.

V is TRBV7-2 and J is TRBJ1-5; D uncertain. The ends were cut back, 1 base at V and 2 bases at J, with 9 bases in the middle. The CDR3 has 15 residues. Germline CDR1 is SGHTA and CDR2 is FQGNSA. The CDR3 DNA follows: TGTGCCAGCAGCTTAGGAGGTAGTCGCAATCAGCCCCAGCATTTT. This translates into CASSLGGSRNQPQHF.

The rearrangement joins TRBV27 to TRBJ2-2; D call uncertain. This CDR3 contains 13 residues. Germline V lookup: CDR1 MNHEY, CDR2 SMNVEV (reference sequence). The V and J ends lost 1 base and 6 bases respectively, with 6 bases between them. CDR3 amino acids: CASSLLGAGELFF. The CDR3 nucleotides read TGTGCCAGCAGTTTATTGGGCGCCGGGGAGCTGTTTTTT.

V gene TRBV5-4 combines with J gene TRBJ2-1; 7 bases agree with TRBD2. This CDR3 is built from 15 residues. The germline V gene has CDR1 SGHNT and CDR2 YYREEE (reference sequence). Unmatched junction bases numbered 7, after V lost 2 bases and J lost 5 bases. CDR3: CASSLVAGPNNEQFF. The CDR3 DNA follows: TGTGCCAGCAGCTTAGTAGCGGGCCCCAACAATGAGCAGTTCTTC. The full variable domain, rest sourced from reference TRBV5-4 and TRBJ2-1, is ETGVTQSPTHLIKTRGQQVTLRCSSQSGHNTVSWYQQALGQGPQFIFQYYREEENGRGNFPPRFSGLQFPNYSSELNVNALELDDSALYLCASSLVAGPNNEQFFGPGTRLTVL.

The chain recombines TRBV28 with TRBJ1-1; 10 bases line up with TRBD1. The J segment lost 0 bases and the V segment lost 3 bases, leaving 13 bases of the junction unmatched. This CDR3 region has 19 residues. Germline lookup yields CDR1 MDHEN and CDR2 SYDVKM. This CDR3 is CASSFSPRDRGLMNTEAFF. In nucleotides, the CDR3 is TGTGCCAGCAGTTTTTCCCCCCGGGACAGGGGACTCATGAACACTGAAGCTTTCTTT.

This clone has just a few counts. V and J are TRBV28 and TRBJ2-2; maybe TRBD1 (5 bases). CDR3 length: 13 residues. Germline values: CDR1 MDHEN, CDR2 SYDVKM. V gave up 6 bases and J gave up 6 bases, with 11 bases separating them. Here the CDR3 DNA reads TGTGCCAGCAGGCAACAAGGGGCCGGGGAGCTGTTTTTT. It is translated as CASRQQGAGELFF. The full variable domain, with the rest looked up from reference TRBV28 and TRBJ2-2, is DVKVTQSSRYLVKRTGEKVFLECVQDMDHENMFWYRQDPGLGLRLIYFSYDVKMKEKGDIPEGYSVSREKKERFSLILESASTNQTSMYLCASRQQGAGELFFGEGSRLTVL.

The J gene is TRBJ1-4, the V gene TRBV2; D not resolved. Germline CDR1 reads SNHLY; CDR2 reads FYNNEI. CDR3 length: 14 amino acids. V was cut by 7 bases and J by 0 bases, with 9 bases left in between. The CDR3 sequence is CASIRHATNEKLFF. CDR3 coding DNA: TGTGCCAGCATTAGACACGCAACTAATGAAAAACTGTTTTTT.

The chain recombines TRBV5-4 with TRBJ2-1, with 8 positions matching TRBD2. Germline lookup yields CDR1 SGHNT and CDR2 YYREEE (reference sequence). This CDR3 spans 16 amino acids. V was clipped by 3 bases and J by 7 bases; unmatched bases: 12. In DNA form, the CDR3 reads TGTGCCAGCAGCTGGGCTTGGCCGGGGGGGAGGAATGAGCAGTTCTTC. Translated, it gives CASSWAWPGGRNEQFF.

This rearrangement joins TRBV13 to TRBJ2-1, with 7 bases that match TRBD1. The CDR3 runs 13 residues. The trim removed 5 bases at V and 9 bases at J, leaving 7 bases unmatched. Per germline, CDR1 PRHDT and CDR2 FYEKMQ (reference sequence). CDR3 residues: CASSRTGAAEQFF. The CDR3 DNA sequence: TGTGCCAGCAGCCGAACAGGGGCGGCTGAGCAGTTCTTC.

Only one count was recorded for this clone. The rearrangement uses TRBV6-5 and TRBJ1-1, with D perhaps TRBD1 (5 bases). The CDR3 length is 13 residues. Trimming removed 7 bases at V and 6 bases at J, with 15 bases between. The germline V gene has CDR1 MNHEY and CDR2 SVGAGI. The CDR3 region has the DNA TGTGCCAGCATTAAATCAGGGTATCCTGAAGCTTTCTTT. Amino acids: CASIKSGYPEAFF.

This clone was seen a few times. The chain couples TRBV6-4 to TRBJ2-3; 10 nucleotides agree with TRBD1. The CDR3 is 14 amino acids. Germline V CDR1 and CDR2: MRHNA, SNTAGT. The J segment lost 2 bases and the V segment lost 5 bases, leaving 1 base of the junction unmatched. Written as DNA, the CDR3 is TGTGCCAGCAGTCGACAGGGGGCCACAGATACGCAGTATTTT. Its protein is CASSRQGATDTQYF.

V is TRBV7-8 and J is TRBJ1-2, with 8 bases aligning to TRBD1. Germline V lookup: CDR1 SGHVS, CDR2 FQNEAQ. Trimming took 5 bases from V and 8 from J; bases not matched to a gene: 7. The CDR3 length is 13 residues. CDR3 nucleotide sequence: TGTGCCAGCAGCACCCGGACAGGGTCCGGCTACACCTTC. Residues: CASSTRTGSGYTF. The entire variable domain, with the rest obtained from reference TRBV7-8 and TRBJ1-2, is as follows: GAGVSQSPRYKVAKRGQDVALRCDPISGHVSLFWYQQALGQGPEFLTYFQNEAQLDKSGLPSDRFFAERPEGSVSTLKIQRTQQEDSAVYLCASSTRTGSGYTFGSGTRLTVV.

The chain links TRBV7-9 to TRBJ2-2; 7 bases are shared with TRBD1. V gave up 1 base and J gave up 5 bases; unmatched junction bases: 4. The CDR3 has 15 residues. The germline V gene has CDR1 SEHNR and CDR2 FQNEAQ (reference sequence). For the CDR3, the DNA is TGTGCCAGCAGCTTAGAAGGGGGCGCGACCGGGGAGCTGTTTTTT. This codes for CASSLEGGATGELFF.

CDR3 loop: CASSQEAGEISYEQYF. DNA for the CDR3: TGTGCCAGCAGCCAAGAAGCGGGGGAGATCTCCTACGAGCAGTACTTC. The V gene is TRBV4-2, the J gene TRBJ2-7; 8 bases are a match to TRBD2. Germline assignment: CDR1 LGHNA and CDR2 YNFKEQ. Trimming at V came to 0 bases and at J to 0 bases, leaving 4 bases not matched to a gene. CDR3 length equals 16 residues.